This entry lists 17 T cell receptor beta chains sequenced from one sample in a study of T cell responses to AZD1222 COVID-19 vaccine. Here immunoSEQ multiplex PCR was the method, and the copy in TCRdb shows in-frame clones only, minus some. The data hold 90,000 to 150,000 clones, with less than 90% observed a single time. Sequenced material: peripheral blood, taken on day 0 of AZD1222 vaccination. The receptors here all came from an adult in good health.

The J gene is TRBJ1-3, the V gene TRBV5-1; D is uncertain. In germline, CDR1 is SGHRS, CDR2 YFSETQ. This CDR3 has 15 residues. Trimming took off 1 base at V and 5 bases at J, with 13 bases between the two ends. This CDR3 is CASSLTEPERNTIYF. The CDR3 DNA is TGCGCCAGCAGCTTGACAGAACCCGAACGAAACACCATATATTTT.

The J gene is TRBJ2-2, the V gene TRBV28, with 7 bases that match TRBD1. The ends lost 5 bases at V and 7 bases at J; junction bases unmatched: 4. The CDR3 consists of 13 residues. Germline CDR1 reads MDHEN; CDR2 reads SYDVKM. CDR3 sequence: CASSKDRLGELFF. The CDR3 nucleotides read TGTGCCAGCAGTAAGGACAGGCTCGGGGAGCTGTTTTTT.

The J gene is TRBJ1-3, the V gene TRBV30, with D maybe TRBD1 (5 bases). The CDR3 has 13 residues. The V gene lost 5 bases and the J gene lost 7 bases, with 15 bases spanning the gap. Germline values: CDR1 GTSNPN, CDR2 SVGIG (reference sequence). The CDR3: CAWAPGAGNTIYF. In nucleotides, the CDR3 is TGTGCCTGGGCCCCCGGGGCGGGGAACACCATATATTTT.

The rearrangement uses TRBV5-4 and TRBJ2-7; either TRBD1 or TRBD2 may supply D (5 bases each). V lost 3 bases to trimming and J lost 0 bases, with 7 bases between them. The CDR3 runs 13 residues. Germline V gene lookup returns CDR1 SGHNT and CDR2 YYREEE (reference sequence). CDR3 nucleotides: TGTGCCAGCAGCTGGGGGACCTCCTACGAGCAGTACTTC. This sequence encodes CASSWGTSYEQYF.

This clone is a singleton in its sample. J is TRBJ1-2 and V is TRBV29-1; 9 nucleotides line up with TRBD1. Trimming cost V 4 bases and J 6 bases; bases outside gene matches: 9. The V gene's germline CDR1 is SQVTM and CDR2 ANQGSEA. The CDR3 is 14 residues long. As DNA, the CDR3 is TGCAGCGTTGCGAGGCCGGGACAGGGCGATGGCTACACCTTC. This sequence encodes CSVARPGQGDGYTF.

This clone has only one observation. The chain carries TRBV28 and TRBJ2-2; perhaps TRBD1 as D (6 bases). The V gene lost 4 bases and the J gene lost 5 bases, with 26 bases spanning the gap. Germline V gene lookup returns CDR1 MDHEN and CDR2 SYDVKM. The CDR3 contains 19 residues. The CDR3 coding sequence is TGTGCCAGCAGTTGGACGGACAGATCCCCCCAGAGCAGGACCGGGGAGCTGTTTTTT. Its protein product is CASSWTDRSPQSRTGELFF.

The CDR3 region is CSAGGRAETQYF. In DNA, the CDR3 is TGCAGCGCCGGCGGGAGGGCGGAGACCCAGTACTTC. V is TRBV29-1 and J is TRBJ2-5, with TRBD2 matching over 9 bases. V lost 7 bases, J lost 5 bases, and 5 bases stayed unmatched. Germline CDR1 reads SQVTM; CDR2 reads ANQGSEA. CDR3 length: 12 residues.

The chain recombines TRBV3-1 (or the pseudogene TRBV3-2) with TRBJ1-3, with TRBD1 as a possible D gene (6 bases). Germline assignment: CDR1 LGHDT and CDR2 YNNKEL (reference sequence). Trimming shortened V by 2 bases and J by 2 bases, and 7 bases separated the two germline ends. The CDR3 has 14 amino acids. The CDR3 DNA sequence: TGTGCCAGCAGCCAAAGGGGGGCTGGAAACACCATATATTTT. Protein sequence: CASSQRGAGNTIYF.

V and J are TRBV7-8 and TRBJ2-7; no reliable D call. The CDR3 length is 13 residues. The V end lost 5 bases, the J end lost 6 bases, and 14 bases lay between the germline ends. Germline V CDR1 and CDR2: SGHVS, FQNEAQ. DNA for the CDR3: TGTGCCAGCAGCGTAACTGTAAGTGGCGAGCAGTACTTC. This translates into CASSVTVSGEQYF. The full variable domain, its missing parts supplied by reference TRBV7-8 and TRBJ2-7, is GAGVSQSPRYKVAKRGQDVALRCDPISGHVSLFWYQQALGQGPEFLTYFQNEAQLDKSGLPSDRFFAERPEGSVSTLKIQRTQQEDSAVYLCASSVTVSGEQYFGPGTRLTVT.

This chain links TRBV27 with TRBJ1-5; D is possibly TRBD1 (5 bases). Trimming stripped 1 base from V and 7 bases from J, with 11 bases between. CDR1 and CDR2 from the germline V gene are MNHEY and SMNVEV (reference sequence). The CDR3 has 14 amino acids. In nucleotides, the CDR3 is TGTGCCAGCAGTTTATTGGCGGAGGGGCAGCCCCAGCATTTT. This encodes CASSLLAEGQPQHF.

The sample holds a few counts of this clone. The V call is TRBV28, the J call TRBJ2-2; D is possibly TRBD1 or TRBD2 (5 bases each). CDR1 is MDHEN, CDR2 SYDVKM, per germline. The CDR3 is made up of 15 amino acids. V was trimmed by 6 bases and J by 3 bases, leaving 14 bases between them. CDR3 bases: TGTGCCAGCAGCCCGGGACGCCTCGACACCGGGGAGCTGTTTTTT. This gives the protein CASSPGRLDTGELFF.

Here the CDR3 DNA reads TGTGCCTGGAGTTCTACAGGGGGGAATTCACCCCTCCACTTT. It codes for CAWSSTGGNSPLHF. The genes are TRBV30 and TRBJ1-6, with TRBD1 identical over 8 bases. The germline V gene has CDR1 GTSNPN and CDR2 SVGIG (reference sequence). The CDR3 is made up of 14 amino acids. V trimming: 2 bases; J trimming: 7 bases; junction bases outside the gene matches: 4.

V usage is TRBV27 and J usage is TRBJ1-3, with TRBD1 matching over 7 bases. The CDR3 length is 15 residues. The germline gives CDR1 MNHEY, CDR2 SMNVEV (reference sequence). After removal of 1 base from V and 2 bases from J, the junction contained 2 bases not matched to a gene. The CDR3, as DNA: TGTGCCAGCAGTTTATACAGGGGCACTGGAAACACCATATATTTT. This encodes CASSLYRGTGNTIYF.

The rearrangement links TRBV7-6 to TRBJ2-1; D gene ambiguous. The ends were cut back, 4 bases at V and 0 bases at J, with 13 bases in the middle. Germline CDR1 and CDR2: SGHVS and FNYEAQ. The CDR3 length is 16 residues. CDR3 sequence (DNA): TGTGCCAGCAGCTCGCCCTTCAAAAGCTCCTACAATGAGCAGTTCTTC. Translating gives CASSSPFKSSYNEQFF. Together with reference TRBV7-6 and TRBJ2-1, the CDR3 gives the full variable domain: GAGVSQSPRYKVTKRGQDVALRCDPISGHVSLYWYRQALGQGPEFLTYFNYEAQQDKSGLPNDRFSAERPEGSISTLTIQRTEQRDSAMYRCASSSPFKSSYNEQFFGPGTRLTVL.

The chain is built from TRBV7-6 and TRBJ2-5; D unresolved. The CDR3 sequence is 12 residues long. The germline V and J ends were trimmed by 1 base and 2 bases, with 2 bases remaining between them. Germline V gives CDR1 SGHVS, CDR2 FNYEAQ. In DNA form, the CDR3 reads TGTGCCAGCAGCTTAGTACAAGAGACCCAGTACTTC. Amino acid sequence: CASSLVQETQYF.

The CDR3 protein is CASSQETDNSPLHF. DNA of the CDR3: TGTGCCAGCAGCCAAGAAACGGATAATTCACCCCTCCACTTT. The chain joins TRBV3-1 (or the pseudogene TRBV3-2) to TRBJ1-6; no firm D call. This CDR3 is built from 14 residues. Germline V gene data show CDR1 as LGHDT and CDR2 as YNNKEL (reference sequence). V was trimmed by 0 bases and J by 5 bases, leaving 5 bases between them.

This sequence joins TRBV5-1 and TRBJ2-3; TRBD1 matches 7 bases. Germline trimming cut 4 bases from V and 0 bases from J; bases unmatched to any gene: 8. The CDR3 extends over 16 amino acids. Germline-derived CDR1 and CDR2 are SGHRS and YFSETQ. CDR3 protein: CASSGGQTISTDTQYF. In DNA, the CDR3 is TGCGCCAGCAGCGGGGGACAGACCATTAGCACAGATACGCAGTATTTT.